This T cell receptor (beta chain) was sequenced in a study of T cells after somatic rescue of genetic block. This clone showed up just once. Here immunoSEQ multiplex PCR was the method, and the copy in TCRdb shows in-frame clones only, minus some. This repertoire shows about 12,000 clones, approximately 74% found once; its top ten account for about an eighth. The sequence was collected from a boy between 10 and 17 years old. What was sequenced was peripheral blood mononuclear cells (PBMCs).

The CDR3 DNA is TGTGCCAGCAGTTTTGTAGGGGCGGATAATGAAAAACTGTTTTTT. Its protein is CASSFVGADNEKLFF. The chain is built from TRBV28 and TRBJ1-4, with a tentative D call TRBD1 (5 bases). Germline-derived CDR1 and CDR2 are MDHEN and SYDVKM. The CDR3 covers 15 residues. The V gene lost 3 bases and the J gene lost 4 bases, with 12 bases spanning the gap. The variable domain in full, with the rest retrieved from reference TRBV28 and TRBJ1-4, is DVKVTQSSRYLVKRTGEKVFLECVQDMDHENMFWYRQDPGLGLRLIYFSYDVKMKEKGDIPEGYSVSREKKERFSLILESASTNQTSMYLCASSFVGADNEKLFFGSGTQLSVL.